This paragraph covers one T cell receptor beta chain sequence. Profiled with immunoSEQ multiplex PCR; TCRdb holds only in-frame clones, not every one. The table lists about 7,800 clones, around 88% of them singletons. The data are from a study of blood T cell repertoires in COVID-19. The germline V gene has CDR1 MNHEY and CDR2 SMNVEV (reference sequence). CDR3 length: 13 amino acids. Trimming pared 6 bases from V and 0 bases from J, leaving 8 bases between. This TCR came from a woman aged 55-70 years with active COVID-19. What was sequenced was peripheral blood. The chain combines TRBV27 with TRBJ1-1, with D maybe TRBD1 (6 bases). CDR3 in DNA: TGTGCCAGCAGGGGACACGTGAACACTGAAGCTTTCTTT. It is translated as CASRGHVNTEAFF.